The rows below give T cell receptor beta chains drawn from one sample of a study of T cells in Graves' hyperthyroidism and ophthalmopathy. TCRdb reprocessed the multiplex PCR reads via MiXCR and lists one record per CDR3 protein. The sample records about 52,000 distinct CDR3 sequences, 48% being singletons. The sequencing sample was made of blood. These receptors all come from a woman aged 50 to 60 with Graves' ophthalmopathy. Each CDR3 is given with its conserved first and last residue. D genes are given only for firm matches. Size values are once, few and many counts, or a class for expanded clones, and some rows have none.

TRBV6-2/TRBV6-3	.	TRBJ2-3	many	CASSYWGTLPPDTQYF	TGTGCCAGCAGTTACTGGGGGACCCTACCCCCAGATACGCAGTATTTT
TRBV6-5	.	TRBJ1-6	many	CASSSTGSPLHF	TGTGCCAGCAGTTCAACAGGTTCACCCCTCCACTTT
TRBV20-1	TRBD2	TRBJ2-2	.	CSVLATNTRELFF	TGCAGTGTACTAGCGACGAACACCAGGGAGCTGTTTTTT
TRBV20-1	.	TRBJ1-2	.	CSADQRQAAYGYTF	TGCAGTGCTGACCAGAGACAGGCAGCCTATGGCTACACCTTC
TRBV20-1	TRBD2	TRBJ2-1	many	CSARDPLSGRAELGNEQFF	TGCAGTGCTAGAGATCCCCTTAGCGGGAGGGCCGAGTTGGGCAATGAGCAGTTCTTC
TRBV2	.	TRBJ1-1	many	CASRNYRDMAEAFF	TGTGCCAGCAGGAACTACAGGGATATGGCTGAAGCTTTCTTT
TRBV20-1	.	TRBJ2-1	once	CSASQASYNEQFF	TGCAGTGCTAGCCAGGCCTCCTACAATGAGCAGTTCTTC
TRBV10-2	.	TRBJ1-1	many	CASRIFPGDNTEAFF	TGCGCCAGCAGAATCTTTCCGGGAGACAACACTGAAGCTTTCTTT
TRBV10-3	.	TRBJ2-2	.	CAISGNSGELFF	TGTGCCATCAGCGGGAATAGCGGGGAGCTGTTTTTT
TRBV19	TRBD1	TRBJ1-2	medium-sized	CASSRTGRYGYTF	TGTGCCAGTAGTAGGACAGGGCGATATGGCTACACCTTC
TRBV7-9	.	TRBJ2-3	.	CASSLVRDTQYF	TGTGCCAGCAGCTTAGTACGGGATACGCAGTATTTT
TRBV20-1	TRBD1	TRBJ2-3	.	CSASWGQGALKRGGTQYF	TGCAGTGCTAGTTGGGGACAGGGGGCGCTGAAACGGGGAGGTACGCAGTATTTT
TRBV20-1	TRBD2	TRBJ2-7	.	CRATRVSGLAGFAYEQYF	TGCAGAGCTACCAGAGTCTCGGGACTAGCGGGATTCGCCTACGAGCAGTACTTC
TRBV5-4	TRBD1	TRBJ2-3	many	CASSLAGGEDTQYF	TGTGCCAGCAGCTTGGCAGGGGGCGAAGATACGCAGTATTTT
TRBV7-9	.	TRBJ2-7	many	CASSTDHYEQYF	TGTGCCAGCAGCACGGACCACTACGAGCAGTACTTC
TRBV11-2	TRBD2	TRBJ2-1	many	CASNPGTSGVEQFF	TGTGCCAGCAATCCGGGTACTAGCGGGGTAGAGCAGTTCTTC